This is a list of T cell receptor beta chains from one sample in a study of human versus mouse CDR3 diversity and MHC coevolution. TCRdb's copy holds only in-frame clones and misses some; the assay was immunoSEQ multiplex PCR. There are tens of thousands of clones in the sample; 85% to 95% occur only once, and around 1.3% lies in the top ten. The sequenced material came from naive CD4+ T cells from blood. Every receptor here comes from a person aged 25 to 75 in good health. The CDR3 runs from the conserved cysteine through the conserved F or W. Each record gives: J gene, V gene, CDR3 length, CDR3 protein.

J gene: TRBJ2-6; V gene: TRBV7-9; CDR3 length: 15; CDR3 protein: CASSLTSSGANVLTF
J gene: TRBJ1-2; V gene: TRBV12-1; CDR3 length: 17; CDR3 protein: CASSPGGGQKKFYGYTF
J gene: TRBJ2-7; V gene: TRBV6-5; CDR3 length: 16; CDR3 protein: CASSYLPGSGDYEQYF
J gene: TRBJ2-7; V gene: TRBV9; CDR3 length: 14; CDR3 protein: CASSVAGGYYEQYF
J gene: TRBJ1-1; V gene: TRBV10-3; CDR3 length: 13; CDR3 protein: CAPGQGLNTEAFF
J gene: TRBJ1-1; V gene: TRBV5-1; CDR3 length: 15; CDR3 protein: CASSLAQGARPEAFF
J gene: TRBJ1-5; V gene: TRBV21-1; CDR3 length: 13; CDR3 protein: CASSKQEVQPQHF
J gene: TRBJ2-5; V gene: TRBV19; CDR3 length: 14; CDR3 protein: CASSIRTKKETQYF
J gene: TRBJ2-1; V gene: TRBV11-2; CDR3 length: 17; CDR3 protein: CASSFPRTSGVYNEQFF
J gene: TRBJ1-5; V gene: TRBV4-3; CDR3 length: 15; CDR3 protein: CASSQEVGGNQPQHF
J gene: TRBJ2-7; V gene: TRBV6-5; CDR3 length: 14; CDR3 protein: CASSVDRAFYEQYF
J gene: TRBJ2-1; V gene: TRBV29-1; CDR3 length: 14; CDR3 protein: CSVDSLAGSLEQFF
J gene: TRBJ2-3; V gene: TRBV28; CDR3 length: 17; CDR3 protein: CASSPLGTGVPTDTQYF
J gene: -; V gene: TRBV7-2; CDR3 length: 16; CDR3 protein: CASSLVGPPLGNEQYF
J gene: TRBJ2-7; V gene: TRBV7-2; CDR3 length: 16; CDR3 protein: CASSLAWDRVSHEQYF
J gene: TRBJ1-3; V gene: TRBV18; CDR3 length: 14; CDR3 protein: CASSPGQGGNTIYF
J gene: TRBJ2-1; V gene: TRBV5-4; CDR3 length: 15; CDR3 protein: CASSTTSGARNEQFF
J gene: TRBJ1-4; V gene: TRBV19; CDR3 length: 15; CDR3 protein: CASSTGTGPSEKLFF
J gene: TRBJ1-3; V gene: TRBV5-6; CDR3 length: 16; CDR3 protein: CASSLRDRGSGNTIYF
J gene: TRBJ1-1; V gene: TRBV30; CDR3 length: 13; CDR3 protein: CAWSGGLDTEAFF
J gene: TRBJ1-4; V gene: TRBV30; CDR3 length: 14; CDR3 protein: CACPHEAGGEKLFF
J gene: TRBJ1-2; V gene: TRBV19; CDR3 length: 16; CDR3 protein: CASSRTGGRGNYGYTF
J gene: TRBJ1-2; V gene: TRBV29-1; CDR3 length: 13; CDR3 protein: CSVALGAFYGYTF
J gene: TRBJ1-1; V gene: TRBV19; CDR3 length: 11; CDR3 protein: CASLRGAEAFF
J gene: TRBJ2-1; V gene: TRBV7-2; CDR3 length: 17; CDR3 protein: CASSLGGSGRAGNEQFF
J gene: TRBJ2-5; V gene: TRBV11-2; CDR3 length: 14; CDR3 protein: CASSFGGASETQYF
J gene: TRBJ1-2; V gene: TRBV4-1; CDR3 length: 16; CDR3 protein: CASSFILDLKDYGYTF
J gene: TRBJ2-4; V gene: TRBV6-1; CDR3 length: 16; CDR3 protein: CASSEAAGGVKNIQYF
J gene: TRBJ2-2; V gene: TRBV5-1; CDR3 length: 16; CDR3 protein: CASSLIRGLDTGELFF
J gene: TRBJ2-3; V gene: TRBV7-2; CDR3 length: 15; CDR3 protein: CASSFHGGGTDTQYF
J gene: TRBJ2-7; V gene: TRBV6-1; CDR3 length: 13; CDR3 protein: CASSEVRGTEQYF
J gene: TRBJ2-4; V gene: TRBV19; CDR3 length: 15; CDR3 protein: CATRWEGGRGNIQYF
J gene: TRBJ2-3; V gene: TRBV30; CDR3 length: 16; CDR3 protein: CAQTGTSGSLADTQYF
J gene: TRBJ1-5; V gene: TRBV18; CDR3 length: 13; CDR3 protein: CASSPSGDQPQHF
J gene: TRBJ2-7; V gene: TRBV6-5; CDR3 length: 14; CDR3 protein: CASSYRDTAYEQYF
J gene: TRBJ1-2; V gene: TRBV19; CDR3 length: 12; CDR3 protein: CASTDRFYGYTF
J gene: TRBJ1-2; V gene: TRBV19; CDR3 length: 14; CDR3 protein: CASSIETALYGYTF
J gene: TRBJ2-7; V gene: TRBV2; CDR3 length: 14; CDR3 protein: CASIKDFSSYEQYF
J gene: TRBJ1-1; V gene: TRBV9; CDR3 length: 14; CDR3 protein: CASSEGQGFTEAFF
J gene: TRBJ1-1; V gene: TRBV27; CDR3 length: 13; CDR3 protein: CASSSHRGSEAFF
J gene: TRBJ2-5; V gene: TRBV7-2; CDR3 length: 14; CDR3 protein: CASSWGGRQETQYF
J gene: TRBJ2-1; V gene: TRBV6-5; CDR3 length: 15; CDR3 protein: CASSYFGLAGDEQFF
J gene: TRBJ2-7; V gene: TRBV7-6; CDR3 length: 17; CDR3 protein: CASSFSTGQGISYEQYF
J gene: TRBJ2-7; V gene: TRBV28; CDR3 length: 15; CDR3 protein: CASSPWTGGKDEQCF
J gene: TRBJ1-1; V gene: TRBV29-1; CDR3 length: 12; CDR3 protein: CSVGLVNTEAFF
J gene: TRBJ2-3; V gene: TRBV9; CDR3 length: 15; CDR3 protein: CASSVARGYTDTQYF
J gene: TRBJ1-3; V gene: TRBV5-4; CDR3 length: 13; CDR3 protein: CASSLTGANTIYF
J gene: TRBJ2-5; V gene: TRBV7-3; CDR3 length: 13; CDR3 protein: CASSYRVGETQYF
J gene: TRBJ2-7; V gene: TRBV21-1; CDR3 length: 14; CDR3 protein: CASSKTGSLYEQYF
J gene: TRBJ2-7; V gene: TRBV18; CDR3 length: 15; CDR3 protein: CASSPGRGMDYEQYF
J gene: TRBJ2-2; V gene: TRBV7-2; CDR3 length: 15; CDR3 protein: CASSRAFANTGELFF
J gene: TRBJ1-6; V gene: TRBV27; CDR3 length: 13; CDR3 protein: CATQLEYNSPLHF
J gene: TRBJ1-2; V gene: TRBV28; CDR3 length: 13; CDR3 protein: CASSLSRVGGYTF
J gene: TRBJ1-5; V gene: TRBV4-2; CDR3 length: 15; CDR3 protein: CASSQDRDRGQPQHF
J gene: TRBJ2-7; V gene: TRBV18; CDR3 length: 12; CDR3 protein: CASSPPSYEQYF
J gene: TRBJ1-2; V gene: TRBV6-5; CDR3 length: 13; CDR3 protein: CASIPGQGRGYTF
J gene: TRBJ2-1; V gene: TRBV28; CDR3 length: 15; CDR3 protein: CASSPIQGAGNEQFF
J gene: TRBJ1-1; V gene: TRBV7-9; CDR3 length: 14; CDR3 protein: CASSFEGVATEAFF
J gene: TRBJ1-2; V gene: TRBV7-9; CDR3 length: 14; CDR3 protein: CASSLPGRDGGYTF